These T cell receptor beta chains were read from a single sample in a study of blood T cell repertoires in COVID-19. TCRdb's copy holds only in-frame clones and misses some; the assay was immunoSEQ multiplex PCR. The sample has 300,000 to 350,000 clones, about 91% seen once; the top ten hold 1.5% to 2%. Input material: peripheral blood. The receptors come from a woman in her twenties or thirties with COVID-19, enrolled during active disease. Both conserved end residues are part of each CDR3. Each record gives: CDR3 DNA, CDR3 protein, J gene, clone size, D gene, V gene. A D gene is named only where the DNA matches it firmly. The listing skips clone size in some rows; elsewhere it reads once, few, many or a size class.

TGTGCCGTACGACAGGATTTAGGGAACACTGAAGCTTTCTTT CAVRQDLGNTEAFF TRBJ1-1 . . TRBV10-3
TGTGCCAGCAGTTTGATAGGGACAGGGCGCAACGAGCAGTACTTC CASSLIGTGRNEQYF TRBJ2-7 . TRBD1 TRBV27
TGTGCTAGTGGTTTGATCATCTCGACCGCCGGGGGCAATCAGCCCCAGCATTTT CASGLIISTAGGNQPQHF TRBJ1-5 . . TRBV12-5
TGTGCCAGCAGTTTATCGTCCTTACAGGGAACGCGCTATAATTCACCCCTCCACTTT CASSLSSLQGTRYNSPLHF TRBJ1-6 once . TRBV27
TGCGCCAGCAGCCAAGATCTGGGTGGCAGGGGAGCCAAAAACATTCAGTACTTC CASSQDLGGRGAKNIQYF TRBJ2-4 . . TRBV4-3
TGTGCCAGCAGCTTAGTGGGGGCTTCCTCATGGGGCTACACCTTC CASSLVGASSWGYTF TRBJ1-2 . . TRBV11-2
TGTGCCAGCAGCTTAGTAGCCGAGCAGTACTTC CASSLVAEQYF TRBJ2-7 . . TRBV7-2
TGTGCCAGCAGCTCGGGAGTATTCGGCCGAGCTGAAAAACTGTTTTTT CASSSGVFGRAEKLFF TRBJ1-4 . . TRBV5-8
TGCAGTGCTAGTCGGCTAGCGGTTGGCAATGAGCAGTTCTTC CSASRLAVGNEQFF TRBJ2-1 . TRBD2 TRBV20-1
TGTGCCAGCAGCTCCGGACAGGTTGGCTACACCTTC CASSSGQVGYTF TRBJ1-2 . TRBD1 TRBV5-8
TGTGCCAGCAGTGCCGGGGGTGAAGCTTTCTTT CASSAGGEAFF TRBJ1-1 . . TRBV2
TGTGCCAGCTCACCGCAGGGGAGCCTTGGCTACACCTTC CASSPQGSLGYTF TRBJ1-2 . . TRBV18
TGTGCCAGCACCCACTTTGGTGGTGGCTACACCTTC CASTHFGGGYTF TRBJ1-2 . . TRBV9
TGTGCCACCCGGGACAGGGAAGGGCGCACTGAAGCTTTCTTT CATRDREGRTEAFF TRBJ1-1 . TRBD1 TRBV7-8
TGTGCCAGCAGCTTAGATAGAGCGGGGGAGCAGTACTTC CASSLDRAGEQYF TRBJ2-7 once TRBD2 TRBV11-2
TGTGCCAGCTCACCCCAGGGACTAGCGTCCAATGAGCAGTTCTTC CASSPQGLASNEQFF TRBJ2-1 . TRBD2 TRBV18
TGTGCCTGGAGCCTCAGGGGGCTCACTGAAGCTTTCTTT CAWSLRGLTEAFF TRBJ1-1 . TRBD1 TRBV30
TGCAGCGTTTCTGACTCATCGGCCCAGTACTTC CSVSDSSAQYF TRBJ2-5 . . TRBV29-1
TGCAGCGTTAGGTCAGGGGCGTATGGCTACACCTTC CSVRSGAYGYTF TRBJ1-2 . . TRBV29-1
TGTGCCACCAGCGAACAGAGCGGCTTCTCTGTCCATGAGCAGTTCTTC CATSEQSGFSVHEQFF TRBJ2-1 . . TRBV24-1
TGTGCCAGCAGCGTAGGGACAGGGGCGAGCAATGAGCAGTTCTTC CASSVGTGASNEQFF TRBJ2-1 . TRBD1 TRBV9
TGTGCCAGCAGTTTAGGGCCGTATATCTCTTTT CASSLGPYISF TRBJ1-3 . . TRBV12-3/TRBV12-4
TGTGCCAGCAGCCTAGCCGGGACAGGGGTTGAAGCTTTCTTT CASSLAGTGVEAFF TRBJ1-1 . TRBD1 TRBV7-9
TGTGCCAGCAGCCTGCGGGGGGGCGAAAATTTTGAGACCCAGTACTTC CASSLRGGENFETQYF TRBJ2-5 few TRBD2 TRBV3-1/TRBV3-2
TGTGCCAGCTCAGACAGGTCGGTGGAGACCCAGTACTTC CASSDRSVETQYF TRBJ2-5 . . TRBV18
TGTGCCAGCAGCCAAGCTCTCGTCGGTAACACTGAAGCTTTCTTT CASSQALVGNTEAFF TRBJ1-1 . . TRBV14
TGTGCCAGCAGCCTTGCCCCCTCTATGAATGCACCCCTCCACTTT CASSLAPSMNAPLHF TRBJ1-6 . . TRBV7-2
TGTGCCAGCAGCCTCCGTATCTATAATTCACCCCTCCACTTT CASSLRIYNSPLHF TRBJ1-6 . . TRBV7-6
TGTGCCAGCAGTGAAGCGCGGGGCAGTCGCGGGTCACCCCTCCACTTT CASSEARGSRGSPLHF TRBJ1-6 once . TRBV2
TGTGCCAGCAGTTATGCTAGCGGGGGGTCAGGGGATACGCAGTATTTT CASSYASGGSGDTQYF TRBJ2-3 . TRBD2 TRBV6-5
TGCGCCAGCGGAGGTTCCGGAGATGGCTACACCTTC CASGGSGDGYTF TRBJ1-2 . . TRBV5-1
TGTGCCAGCAGAGGACTAGCGGGGGGGCGGAATGAGCAGTTCTTC CASRGLAGGRNEQFF TRBJ2-1 . TRBD2 TRBV6-5